The sequence of this T cell receptor (beta chain) was determined in a study of blood T cell repertoires in COVID-19. Overall study context: The origin of the acute and convalescent COVID-19 samples was the United States, Italy and Spain. From T cells, B-cell-depleted T cells, or PBMCs came the material, which was cDNA or gDNA.

As originally analysed: Nucleated cell counts were estimated from reference gene primer amplification. Clones were read by immunoSEQ multiplex PCR, and TCRdb kept only the in-frame ones, dropping some. V and J calls plus clone size are reproduced from that table; the DNA served to infer D and trimming. The repertoire has 200,000 to 300,000 clones, about 88% of them found once; the top ten carry around 5.1%. Germline V gives CDR1 SEHNR, CDR2 FQNEAQ (reference sequence). The CDR3 sequence is 13 residues long. The ends were cut back, 1 base at V and 4 bases at J, with 7 bases in the middle. This clonotype originated in a woman aged 55-75 years with COVID-19, enrolled during active disease. The rearrangement uses TRBV7-9 and TRBJ1-2; D is undetermined. The material sequenced was peripheral blood. In DNA form, the CDR3 reads TGTGCCAGCAGCTTAGAACTTCCCTATGGCTACACCTTC. It encodes CASSLELPYGYTF.